These 24 T cell receptor beta chains were sequenced from one sample in a study of beta chain features in type 1 diabetes. The study, taken as a whole, reports: Patients with Type 1 diabetes showed moderately but significantly shorter TCRB CDR3s in all four CD4+ subsets.

Expressed TCRB transcripts were sequenced after all isolated RNA was converted to cDNA. The data were produced by immunoSEQ multiplex PCR, yet TCRdb's version contains in-frame clones alone and is incomplete. The data contain around 310,000 clones, approximately 12% of them singletons. The antigens of these receptors remain unknown. Sequencing was carried out using naive CD4+ T cells from blood. The receptors originated from a young woman with type 1 diabetes.

V usage is TRBV19 and J usage is TRBJ2-1; 9 positions agree with TRBD1. From germline, CDR1 is LNHDA and CDR2 SQIVND (reference sequence). The V and J ends lost 6 bases and 14 bases, in that order; junction bases with no gene match: 11. CDR3 length: 13 residues. The CDR3 region has the DNA TGTGCCAGTAGCGCTCAGGACAGGGGATCGGAGTTCTTC. Translating it yields CASSAQDRGSEFF.

A few counts support this clone. The chain employs TRBV14 and TRBJ2-1, with a possible D match to TRBD1 (6 bases). The ends were cut back, 1 base at V and 2 bases at J, with 15 bases in the middle. CDR1 and CDR2 (germline): SGHDN, FVKESK. The CDR3 is 17 residues long. Here the CDR3 DNA reads TGTGCCAGCAGCCAAGCACCTAGAGAGGGGGCCTACAATGAGCAGTTCTTC. Protein: CASSQAPREGAYNEQFF.

This clone was seen more than once but under ten times. The CDR3 nucleotides read TGCAGCGTTTCCGGGGGTAGCTCCTACAATGAGCAGTTCTTC. Protein: CSVSGGSSYNEQFF. J is TRBJ2-1 and V is TRBV29-1; TRBD2 is a possible D gene (6 bases). The length of the CDR3 is 14 residues. Trimming shortened V by 5 bases and J by 0 bases, and 11 bases separated the two germline ends. The V gene's germline CDR1 is SQVTM and CDR2 ANQGSEA.

This rearrangement joins TRBV7-9 to TRBJ1-4, with TRBD1 matching over 9 bases. CDR3 length: 13 amino acids. Trimming took 7 bases from V and 7 from J; bases not matched to a gene: 4. CDR1 is SEHNR and CDR2 is FQNEAQ in the germline V gene (reference sequence). CDR3 nucleotides: TGTGCCAGCACGGGACAGGGAGGTGAAAAACTGTTTTTT. This gives the protein CASTGQGGEKLFF. The complete variable domain, with remaining parts taken from reference TRBV7-9 and TRBJ1-4, reads DTGVSQNPRHKITKRGQNVTFRCDPISEHNRLYWYRQTLGQGPEFLTYFQNEAQLEKSRLLSDRFSAERPKGSFSTLEIQRTEQGDSAMYLCASTGQGGEKLFFGSGTQLSVL.

The chain combines TRBV18 with TRBJ2-2; 7 bases map to TRBD1. Germline assignment: CDR1 KGHSH and CDR2 LQKENI. The junction had 7 bases not matched to a gene; V was cut back by 2 bases and J by 7 bases. CDR3 length: 15 residues. The CDR3 DNA reads TGTGCCAGCTCACCAGACAGGGATCGGTTCGGGGAGCTGTTTTTT. Protein: CASSPDRDRFGELFF.

The table lists this clone with a few counts. The chain employs TRBV5-6 and TRBJ2-7; TRBD2 matches at 9 bases. The CDR3 runs to 13 residues. Looked up from germline, CDR1 is SGHDT and CDR2 is YYEEEE. The V segment lost 4 bases and the J segment 6 bases; nucleotides outside the gene matches: 5. The CDR3 DNA reads as TGTGCCAGCAGCCCGGGACTAGCATTCGAGCAGTACGTC. It is translated as CASSPGLAFEQYV.

The gene calls are TRBV5-1 and TRBJ2-5; 9 bases align to TRBD2. Germline V gene sequence: CDR1 SGHRS, CDR2 YFSETQ. The CDR3 covers 16 residues. Trimming at V came to 4 bases and at J to 2 bases, leaving 9 bases not matched to a gene. The CDR3 coding sequence is TGCGCCAGCAGCCATCAAGCGGGAGGTTCACAAGAGACCCAGTACTTC. Its protein product is CASSHQAGGSQETQYF.

This clone has a handful of counts. The chain employs TRBV7-3 and TRBJ1-1; D is unclear. This CDR3 spans 14 amino acids. The V and J ends lost 2 bases and 3 bases respectively, with 10 bases between them. In germline, CDR1 is SGHTA, CDR2 FQGTGA. The CDR3 DNA sequence: TGTGCCAGCAGCTTAGGCACAGCTTACACTGAAGCTTTCTTT. Translating it yields CASSLGTAYTEAFF. The whole variable domain, remainder taken from reference TRBV7-3 and TRBJ1-1, is GAGVSQTPSNKVTEKGKYVELRCDPISGHTALYWYRQSLGQGPEFLIYFQGTGAADDSGLPNDRFFAVRPEGSVSTLKIQRTERGDSAVYLCASSLGTAYTEAFFGQGTRLTVV.

The chain is built from TRBV4-1 and TRBJ2-2; TRBD1 agrees at 7 bases. Germline CDR1 MGHRA, CDR2 YSYEKL. This CDR3 contains 17 residues. V gave up 4 bases and J gave up 3 bases; unmatched junction bases: 11. CDR3: CASSRSHRDSYTGELFF. The CDR3 nucleotides read TGCGCCAGCAGCCGTAGTCACCGGGACAGCTACACCGGGGAGCTGTTTTTT.

The chain joins TRBV11-2 to TRBJ2-1; D is undetermined. Trimming took off 2 bases at V and 7 bases at J, with 9 bases between the two ends. Per the germline V gene, CDR1 is SGHAT and CDR2 is FQNNGV. The CDR3 has 13 amino acids. The CDR3: CASSLFRGNEQFF. CDR3 DNA: TGTGCCAGCAGCTTATTCCGAGGAAATGAGCAGTTCTTC.

This clone was recorded a few times. The J gene is TRBJ1-5, the V gene TRBV27, with D possibly matching TRBD1 (6 bases). The CDR3 is 15 residues long. Germline assignment: CDR1 MNHEY and CDR2 SMNVEV (reference sequence). V dropped 1 base and J dropped 4 bases, with 11 bases sitting between them. CDR3 sequence reads: CASSLLGRGNQPQHF. CDR3 bases: TGTGCCAGCAGTTTATTGGGCAGGGGAAATCAGCCCCAGCATTTT.

The chain uses TRBV7-9 and TRBJ1-4, with 7 positions matching TRBD1. The CDR3 has 15 amino acids. The V gene end was trimmed by 5 bases and the J gene end by 8 bases; junction bases not matched to a gene: 11. Germline CDR1 and CDR2: SEHNR and FQNEAQ (reference sequence). CDR3 DNA: TGTGCCAGCAGCCTCGGACAGGCGAAAGGGGAAAAACTGTTTTTT. Amino acids: CASSLGQAKGEKLFF.

The genes are TRBV5-4 and TRBJ1-1; 8 bases line up with TRBD1. Germline V CDR1 and CDR2: SGHNT, YYREEE (reference sequence). The CDR3 spans 14 residues. J lost 5 bases, V lost 4 bases, and 7 bases had no gene match. CDR3 residues: CASSLGQGKTEAFF. In nucleotides, the CDR3 is TGTGCCAGCAGCCTCGGACAGGGAAAAACTGAAGCTTTCTTT.

The rearrangement joins TRBV11-1 to TRBJ2-1, with TRBD2 identical over 7 bases. This CDR3 spans 13 amino acids. V shed 1 base and J 11 bases; nucleotides not matched to a gene: 5. From germline, CDR1 is SGHAT and CDR2 FQDESV (reference sequence). DNA of the CDR3: TGTGCCAGCAGCTTAGGCCTAGCGGAGAAGCAGTTCTTC. Translation gives CASSLGLAEKQFF.

This sequence joins TRBV5-6 and TRBJ1-2, with D hard to call. Germline lookup yields CDR1 SGHDT and CDR2 YYEEEE. Trimming removed 6 bases at V and 4 bases at J, with 16 bases between. The length of the CDR3 is 14 residues. The CDR3 bases are TGTGCCAGCACCAACCCCCCAGTTGGCTATGGCTACACCTTC. Residues: CASTNPPVGYGYTF.

In its sample, this clone was seen a few times. The chain links TRBV5-1 to TRBJ2-3; D perhaps matches TRBD1 (7 bases). V lost 1 base to trimming and J lost 2 bases, with 17 bases between them. CDR3 length equals 17 residues. Germline CDR1 SGHRS, CDR2 YFSETQ. CDR3 sequence: CASSLTFTGEATDTQYF. Here the CDR3 DNA reads TGCGCCAGCAGCTTGACGTTCACAGGGGAGGCCACAGATACGCAGTATTTT.

V and J are TRBV29-1 and TRBJ2-7; TRBD2 aligns across 11 bases. Germline-derived CDR1 and CDR2 are SQVTM and ANQGSEA. This CDR3 has 15 amino acids. V lost 0 bases and J lost 4; bases outside the gene matches: 5. CDR3 DNA: TGCAGCGTTGAAGAGGGGACTAGCGGATCGTACGAGCAGTACTTC. Residues: CSVEEGTSGSYEQYF.

The chain employs TRBV7-2 and TRBJ2-3; tentatively, D is TRBD1 (6 bases). V lost 5 bases, J lost 1 base, and 13 bases lay in between. CDR1 is SGHTA, CDR2 FQGNSA, per germline. The CDR3 extends over 15 amino acids. As DNA, the CDR3 is TGTGCCAGCAGCCGCGACAGGTCTCGCACAGATACGCAGTATTTT. Translating gives CASSRDRSRTDTQYF.

This clone was recorded a few times. The chain carries TRBV19 and TRBJ2-1, with 13 bases matching TRBD2. This CDR3 has 18 residues. Looked up from germline, CDR1 is LNHDA and CDR2 is SQIVND (reference sequence). The V segment lost 5 bases and the J segment 4 bases; nucleotides outside the gene matches: 11. CDR3 protein: CASSPGSLAGGPYNEQFF. The CDR3, as DNA: TGTGCCAGTAGTCCCGGTTCACTAGCGGGAGGGCCGTACAATGAGCAGTTCTTC.

This rearrangement joins TRBV30 to TRBJ2-1; a weak D match, TRBD1 (5 bases). CDR3 length: 18 amino acids. V lost 0 bases and J 8 bases, leaving 26 bases between the germline ends. Germline V gene data show CDR1 as GTSNPN and CDR2 as SVGIG (reference sequence). In DNA, the CDR3 is TGTGCCTGGAGTGTCCCGGCCGGTCGTCAGGGTTTTATGGATGAGCAGTTCTTC. Translation: CAWSVPAGRQGFMDEQFF.

This clone was recorded a few times. The rearrangement joins TRBV9 to TRBJ2-1, with a possible D match to TRBD1 (5 bases). CDR3 size: 15 residues. CDR1 and CDR2 from the germline V gene are SGDLS and YYNGEE. The V end lost 4 bases, the J end lost 3 bases, and 14 bases lay between the germline ends. The CDR3 DNA reads as TGTGCCAGCAGCAAGGGGCTAGAGAACTACAATGAGCAGTTCTTC. This codes for CASSKGLENYNEQFF.

This rearrangement joins TRBV19 to TRBJ1-2; D unresolved. Germline CDR1 is LNHDA and CDR2 is SQIVND (reference sequence). This CDR3 is built from 13 residues. V lost 3 bases and J 4 bases, leaving 9 bases between the germline ends. CDR3 DNA: TGTGCCAGTAGTATGAACGTGGCCTATGGCTACACCTTC. Protein product: CASSMNVAYGYTF.

This clone has only a few counts. This chain connects TRBV9 to TRBJ1-2, with a possible D match to TRBD1 (6 bases). CDR1 is SGDLS, CDR2 YYNGEE, per germline. The CDR3 consists of 14 residues. V was trimmed by 4 bases and J by 8 bases, leaving 18 bases between them. The CDR3 protein is CASSLLSGAQGYTF. CDR3 bases: TGTGCCAGCAGCCTCCTCTCAGGGGCGCAGGGCTACACCTTC.

The sample holds a few counts of this clone. The V gene is TRBV11-3, the J gene TRBJ2-3, with TRBD1 matching over 7 bases. The CDR3 has 15 residues. Trimming took 5 bases from V and 0 from J; bases not matched to a gene: 5. Germline V CDR1 and CDR2: SGHNT, YENEEA. CDR3 residues: CASSIRQGSTDTQYF. The CDR3 DNA reads TGTGCCAGCAGCATTAGACAGGGAAGCACAGATACGCAGTATTTT.